Listed below are T cell receptor beta chains from one sample, sequenced in a study of blood T cell repertoires in COVID-19. The table came from immunoSEQ multiplex PCR; TCRdb's copy has only in-frame clones and leaves some out. The table shows a few hundred thousand clones, with over 70% occurring only once. Sequenced material: peripheral blood. The receptors derive from a woman between 50 and 59 years old with acute or convalescent COVID-19. The CDR3 runs from the conserved cysteine through the conserved F or W. The D gene is left open where the match is weak. Clone size appears in some rows only: once, few, many, or a class for an expanded clone.

TRBV4-1	TRBJ1-5	once	-	TGCGCCAGCAGCCAGTTACAGGGTCAGCCCCAGCATTTT	CASSQLQGQPQHF
TRBV5-8	TRBJ2-5	-	TRBD1	TGTGCCAGCAGCCGGGGACAGGGAAGAGAGACCCAGTACTTC	CASSRGQGRETQYF
TRBV2	TRBJ1-4	-	-	TGTGCCAGCAGTCAGCAGGGTAATGAAAAACTGTTTTTT	CASSQQGNEKLFF
TRBV3-1/TRBV3-2	TRBJ2-1	-	TRBD2	TGTGCCAGCAGCCAAGATCTAGGGCTAGCGGGGGGACACAATGAGCAGTTCTTC	CASSQDLGLAGGHNEQFF
TRBV5-5	TRBJ1-3	few	TRBD1	TGTGCCAGCAGCCCAGGGACAGGGTTCGGTCCTGGAAACACCATATATTTT	CASSPGTGFGPGNTIYF
TRBV5-6	TRBJ1-3	-	TRBD1	TGTGCCAGCAGCCCTACAGGGGCTAGCGGAAACACCATATATTTT	CASSPTGASGNTIYF
TRBV3-1/TRBV3-2	TRBJ1-1	-	-	TGTGCCAGCAGCCAATTGCCTGGCCGACGGGACACTGAAGCTTTCTTT	CASSQLPGRRDTEAFF
TRBV10-3	TRBJ2-1	-	TRBD2	TGTGCCATCAGTGGGACTAGCGGGACCTACAATGAGCAGTTCTTC	CAISGTSGTYNEQFF
TRBV29-1	TRBJ1-1	-	-	TGCAGCGCCGAGGACAGTCCCAACACTGAAGCTTTCTTT	CSAEDSPNTEAFF
TRBV27	TRBJ1-1	-	-	TGTGCCAGCAGTAACAACCTGAACACTGAAGCTTTCTTT	CASSNNLNTEAFF
TRBV29-1	TRBJ1-1	-	TRBD1	TGCAGCGTACAGTTTCAGGGGGCCCGGAGTACTGAAGCTTTCTTT	CSVQFQGARSTEAFF
TRBV5-8	TRBJ2-3	-	-	TGTGCCAGCAGCTTGCTGCAGCTAAGCGCAGCAGATACGCAGTATTTT	CASSLLQLSAADTQYF
TRBV20-1	TRBJ1-1	-	TRBD1	TGCAGTGCGAGGACAGGGAGTACGGCTTTCTTT	CSARTGSTAFF
TRBV19	TRBJ1-5	-	TRBD1	TGTGCCAGTAACGACAGGGATAGCAATCAGCCCCAGCATTTT	CASNDRDSNQPQHF
TRBV27	TRBJ1-3	-	-	TGTGCCAGCAGTACAGGTTCTGGAAACACCATATATTTT	CASSTGSGNTIYF
TRBV2	TRBJ2-1	-	TRBD1	TGTGCCAGCAGCGCGGACAGGGACAATGAGCAGTTCTTC	CASSADRDNEQFF
TRBV6-1	TRBJ1-3	-	-	TGTGCCAGCAGTGTTCGGACAGAATCCGACAGTCACTCTGGAAACACCATATATTTT	CASSVRTESDSHSGNTIYF
TRBV5-6	TRBJ1-4	-	-	TGTGCCAGCAGCTTCCAGGGGCCGGTTGAAAAACTGTTTTTT	CASSFQGPVEKLFF
TRBV7-9	TRBJ1-2	-	TRBD1	TGTGCCAGCAGCTTACCCGGACAGGGTGGCTACACCTTC	CASSLPGQGGYTF